This record looks at one TCR beta chain sequence and its context. Antigen specificity is unknown. The data were taken from a study of cytomegalovirus exposure and HLA in healthy donors. General study results and limits: Presence/absence analyses assumed roughly uniform sequencing depth across donors, which may not hold.

PCR primers comprised 60 Vbeta and 13 Jbeta primers. The repertoire was sequenced with immunoSEQ multiplex PCR; TCRdb's copy has only in-frame clones and lacks some. The data contain tens of thousands of clones, roughly 80% of them singletons. The CDR3 is 18 residues long. Germline CDR1 reads SEHNR; CDR2 reads FQNEAQ (reference sequence). Trimming took off 2 bases at V and 1 base at J, with 20 bases between the two ends. The sequence was collected from a young woman in good health and CMV-seronegative. Sequenced: PBMCs. The rearrangement uses TRBV7-9 and TRBJ1-1; D might be TRBD1 (6 bases). The CDR3 loop is CASSLPRGQNLGNTEAFF. Here the CDR3 DNA reads TGTGCCAGCAGCTTACCGCGGGGGCAAAACCTCGGGAACACTGAAGCTTTCTTT.